A single sample is the source of the 21 T cell receptor beta chains below, sequenced in a study of T cell responses to AZD1222 COVID-19 vaccine. Profiled with immunoSEQ multiplex PCR; TCRdb holds only in-frame clones, not every one. The sample yields fewer than 200,000 clones, about 89% seen once. The material sequenced was peripheral blood, taken on day 0 of AZD1222 vaccination. Every receptor here comes from an adult in good health.

The rearrangement joins TRBV5-5 to TRBJ2-2; D uncertain. Germline CDR1 SGHKS, CDR2 YYEKEE (reference sequence). This CDR3 has 14 amino acids. The ends were cut back, 2 bases at V and 5 bases at J, with 10 bases in the middle. The CDR3 DNA follows: TGTGCCAGCAGCTTAGCACAATTAACCGGGGAGCTGTTTTTT. Translating gives CASSLAQLTGELFF.

The chain combines TRBV5-6 with TRBJ2-5, with 9 bases fitting TRBD2. Germline CDR1 and CDR2: SGHDT and YYEEEE. This CDR3 spans 16 amino acids. J lost 3 bases, V lost 4 bases, and 10 bases had no gene match. Here the CDR3 DNA reads TGTGCCAGCAGCAGACTTAGCGGGGGTCGCAAAGAGACCCAGTACTTC. This encodes CASSRLSGGRKETQYF.

The chain combines TRBV7-2 with TRBJ2-5; the D is unclear. Germline V lookup: CDR1 SGHTA, CDR2 FQGNSA. The ends were cut back, 5 bases at V and 7 bases at J, with 11 bases in the middle. This CDR3 has 12 amino acids. The DNA for the CDR3 is TGTGCCAGCAGCCAGGACGGAAGGACCCAGTACTTC. Protein product: CASSQDGRTQYF.

J is TRBJ1-2 and V is TRBV9, with D unclear. Germline CDR1 SGDLS, CDR2 YYNGEE. V was pared by 4 bases and J by 2 bases, with 15 bases between. This CDR3 region has 15 residues. The CDR3 nucleotides are TGTGCCAGCAGCCCCCCCCGCTTTCAGAACTATGGCTACACCTTC. It translates to CASSPPRFQNYGYTF.

This chain connects TRBV5-4 to TRBJ1-5; the match to TRBD1 covers 8 bases. The V gene's germline CDR1 is SGHNT and CDR2 YYREEE (reference sequence). V trimming: 4 bases; J trimming: 4 bases; junction bases outside the gene matches: 7. This CDR3 spans 15 amino acids. The CDR3 reads CASSPSGGPNQPQHF. The CDR3 DNA follows: TGTGCCAGCAGCCCCTCAGGGGGCCCGAATCAGCCCCAGCATTTT.

J is TRBJ2-7 and V is TRBV27; D unresolved. CDR3 length equals 13 residues. The germline V and J ends were trimmed by 1 base and 0 bases, with 4 bases remaining between them. The germline V gene encodes CDR1 MNHEY and CDR2 SMNVEV (reference sequence). CDR3 loop: CASSLYPSYEQYF. CDR3 nucleotides: TGTGCCAGCAGTTTATACCCCTCCTACGAGCAGTACTTC.

This chain uses TRBV3-1 (or the pseudogene TRBV3-2) with TRBJ2-1, with 7 bases fitting TRBD2. With V trimmed by 0 bases and J by 13 bases, 9 bases remained unmatched. The CDR3 is 14 amino acids. Germline V gene lookup returns CDR1 LGHDT and CDR2 YNNKEL (reference sequence). Here the CDR3 DNA reads TGTGCCAGCAGCCAAGAGGCCGGGGGGTTTGCCCAGTTCTTC. Protein product: CASSQEAGGFAQFF.

Worth noting for this clone: Distinct nucleotide sequences in the sample also encode this CDR3. V and J are TRBV3-1 (or the pseudogene TRBV3-2) and TRBJ1-5, with D unclear. There are 15 residues in the CDR3. CDR1 is LGHDT and CDR2 is YNNKEL in the germline V gene (reference sequence). V was cut by 1 base and J by 2 bases, with 9 bases left in between. CDR3 region: CASSQGGGGNQPQHF. CDR3 nucleotides: TGTGCCAGCAGCCAAGGGGGTGGGGGCAATCAGCCCCAGCATTTT.

This chain joins TRBV30 and TRBJ1-1, with a possible D match to TRBD1 (6 bases). Between the trimmed V and J ends, which lost 3 bases and 1 base, there was a span of 15 bases. Germline assignment: CDR1 GTSNPN and CDR2 SVGIG (reference sequence). The CDR3 is made up of 15 amino acids. CDR3 amino acids: CAWRPSKTGNTEAFF. CDR3 nucleotide sequence: TGTGCCTGGAGACCGTCTAAGACAGGGAACACTGAAGCTTTCTTT.

V usage is TRBV14 and J usage is TRBJ1-2, with 9 bases fitting TRBD1. Looked up from germline, CDR1 is SGHDN and CDR2 is FVKESK. The CDR3 contains 14 residues. Trimming cost V 3 bases and J 8 bases; bases outside gene matches: 7. In DNA, the CDR3 is TGTGCCAGCAGCCATGAACAGGGGGCCGGCGGCTACACCTTC. This encodes CASSHEQGAGGYTF.

The rearrangement joins TRBV5-1 to TRBJ1-2; no definite D call. V lost 0 bases to trimming and J lost 7 bases, with 7 bases between them. The CDR3 has 12 residues. Per the germline V gene, CDR1 is SGHRS and CDR2 is YFSETQ. For the CDR3, the DNA is TGCGCCAGCAGCTTGGGACAAACTGGCTACACCTTC. Translation: CASSLGQTGYTF.

The chain combines TRBV18 with TRBJ1-1; D unclear. Trimming removed 2 bases at V and 3 bases at J, with 4 bases between. The CDR3 totals 12 residues. Germline assignment: CDR1 KGHSH and CDR2 LQKENI. The CDR3 DNA reads TGTGCCAGCTCACCAGCCCACACTGAAGCTTTCTTT. Its protein product is CASSPAHTEAFF.

CDR3 bases: TGTGCCTTTGGGACAGCAAACACCGGGGAGCTGTTTTTT. Its translation: CAFGTANTGELFF. The chain carries TRBV30 and TRBJ2-2; TRBD1 matches 7 bases. The length of the CDR3 is 13 residues. J gave up 2 bases and V 7 bases, and 4 bases lay outside the gene matches. Looked up from germline, CDR1 is GTSNPN and CDR2 is SVGIG (reference sequence).

V and J are TRBV24-1 and TRBJ2-2; tentative D call: TRBD1 (5 bases). CDR1 is KGHDR and CDR2 is SFDVKD in the germline V gene. Trimming left V 5 bases short and J 6 bases short, with 9 bases between. This CDR3 is built from 13 residues. The CDR3 nucleotides read TGTGCCACCAGTGGACAGTCCTCCGGGGAGCTGTTTTTT. Amino acid sequence: CATSGQSSGELFF.

This chain uses TRBV6-6 with TRBJ1-1, with unresolved D. V was clipped by 5 bases and J by 0 bases, with 10 bases between them. Germline V lookup: CDR1 MNHNY, CDR2 SVGAGI (reference sequence). The CDR3 extends over 14 amino acids. The CDR3 spells CASSEGLVNTEAFF. The CDR3, as DNA: TGTGCCAGCAGTGAGGGTTTAGTGAACACTGAAGCTTTCTTT.

This clone appeared once. The CDR3 spells CASSLHGEAFF. The DNA of the CDR3 is TGCGCCAGCAGCTTACACGGTGAAGCTTTCTTT. This sequence joins TRBV5-1 and TRBJ1-1, with unresolved D. CDR1 is SGHRS and CDR2 is YFSETQ in the germline V gene. The V end was cut by 2 bases, the J end by 7 bases, with 6 bases between. The CDR3 has 11 amino acids.

V gene TRBV4-1 combines with J gene TRBJ1-5; no definite D call. V dropped 0 bases and J dropped 7 bases, with 7 bases sitting between them. The CDR3 is made up of 13 amino acids. Germline assignment: CDR1 MGHRA and CDR2 YSYEKL. CDR3 protein: CASSQDNVQPQHF. CDR3 in DNA: TGCGCCAGCAGCCAAGATAATGTGCAGCCCCAGCATTTT.

The chain uses TRBV6-7 and TRBJ2-1, with 9 bases fitting TRBD2. TRBV6-7 is filed as an ORF, its function uncertain. The CDR3 loop spans 15 amino acids. With V trimmed by 2 bases and J by 8 bases, 7 bases remained unmatched. Written as DNA, the CDR3 is TGTGCCAGCAGTTACCGTGGCGGGAGGGCCCATGAGCAGTTCTTC. Protein sequence: CASSYRGGRAHEQFF.

The J gene is TRBJ2-3, the V gene TRBV2, with 7 bases identical to TRBD1. V was clipped by 5 bases and J by 1 base; unmatched bases: 3. The CDR3 runs to 14 residues. Germline V gene data show CDR1 as SNHLY and CDR2 as FYNNEI. The CDR3 region has the DNA TGTGCCAGCAGTTCCGGACAGGGCACAGATACGCAGTATTTT. Amino acid sequence: CASSSGQGTDTQYF.

V is TRBV14 and J is TRBJ1-1; D is uncertain. The length of the CDR3 is 12 residues. V gave up 8 bases and J gave up 4 bases, with 11 bases separating them. Germline V gives CDR1 SGHDN, CDR2 FVKESK. Here the CDR3 reads CASGRTTTEAFF. The CDR3 nucleotides are TGTGCCAGCGGACGGACTACCACTGAAGCTTTCTTT.

The chain is built from TRBV27 and TRBJ1-2; 7 bases align to TRBD1. The CDR3 totals 13 residues. The germline gives CDR1 MNHEY, CDR2 SMNVEV (reference sequence). The trim removed 9 bases at V and 0 bases at J, leaving 4 bases unmatched. Here the CDR3 reads CASSGTANYGYTF. The DNA of the CDR3 is TGTGCCAGTTCCGGGACAGCTAACTATGGCTACACCTTC.